This TCR beta chain was captured in a study of human T cells and chemical hapten exposure. Study at large: Patients, predominantly female, presented with alopecia areata, totalis or universalis.

The study's findings and limits: TCRs at a frequency above 1 in 1000 stayed unchanged with DPC sensitization.

Time point defined: patch test 1, 2 weeks after DPC sensitization. Treatment reported: therapeutic diphenylcyclopropenone sensitization with weekly scalp DPC. This CDR3 spans 15 amino acids. Looked up from germline, CDR1 is SGHTA and CDR2 is FQGNSA. Trimming removed 1 base at V and 2 bases at J, with 11 bases between. This clonotype has only a few counts. Its antigen is currently unknown. The study used a library that attached unique molecular identifiers to individual cDNA molecules. TCRdb re-called the RACE reads through MiXCR, storing one row per CDR3 protein. The repertoire consists of 100,000 or so distinct CDR3 sequences, with roughly 11% occurring once and the leading ten covering around 3.5%.

The rearrangement links TRBV7-2 to TRBJ1-1; D is ambiguous. Sequenced here: whole blood, sampled in connection with sensitization to the hapten diphenylcyclopropenone (DPC). The sequence derives from a middle-aged woman with alopecia areata. Some clones in this sample may be carry-over from other donors' samples. CDR3 in amino acids: CASSLGLAANTEAFF. DNA for the CDR3: TGTGCCAGCAGCTTAGGGCTTGCCGCTAACACTGAAGCTTTCTTT. Together with reference TRBV7-2 and TRBJ1-1, the CDR3 gives the full variable domain: GAGVSQSPSNKVTEKGKDVELRCDPISGHTALYWYRQSLGQGLEFLIYFQGNSAPDKSGLPSDRFSAERTGGSVSTLTIQRTQQEDSAVYLCASSLGLAANTEAFFGQGTRLTVV.